Below are 21 T cell receptor beta chains sequenced from a single sample in a study of early T cells in non-severe SARS-CoV-2 infection. TCRdb reanalysed the 5' RACE reads using MiXCR and keeps one entry per CDR3 protein. Of about 92,000 distinct CDR3 sequences listed, roughly 14% were seen once; the top ten hold approximately 7.5%. What was sequenced was whole blood. Receptors were obtained from an adult who was a healthcare worker with PCR-confirmed SARS-CoV-2 infection or an uninfected control (not recorded which).

The chain uses TRBV25-1 and TRBJ2-2, with TRBD1 matching over 10 bases. CDR3 size: 15 residues. Germline V CDR1 and CDR2: MGHDK, SYGVNS. The V and J ends lost 8 bases and 5 bases, in that order; junction bases with no gene match: 8. The chain's CDR3 is CASGLGTGDTGELFF. The CDR3 DNA follows: TGTGCCAGCGGGCTCGGGACAGGGGATACCGGGGAGCTGTTTTTT.

V usage is TRBV20-1 and J usage is TRBJ2-3, with 8 bases that match TRBD2. The ends lost 0 bases at V and 0 bases at J; junction bases unmatched: 5. This CDR3 spans 16 amino acids. Germline V gene data show CDR1 as DFQATT and CDR2 as SNEGSKA (reference sequence). DNA for the CDR3: TGCAGTGCTAGAGATCCTAGCGGGCGCAGCACAGATACGCAGTATTTT. It is translated as CSARDPSGRSTDTQYF.

There are a few counts of this clonotype. The J gene is TRBJ2-7, the V gene TRBV13, with 8 bases that match TRBD2. CDR3 size: 14 residues. V shed 2 bases, J shed 5 bases, and the junction held 5 bases outside the gene matches. Germline V gene data show CDR1 as PRHDT and CDR2 as FYEKMQ (reference sequence). The CDR3 DNA sequence: TGTGCCAGCAGCTTAAGCGGGAGCCGGCACGAGCAGTACTTC. Translating it yields CASSLSGSRHEQYF.

This clonotype has more than one count but fewer than ten. The J gene is TRBJ2-5, the V gene TRBV11-1; D is perhaps TRBD1 (5 bases). V was shortened by 3 bases and J by 2 bases, with 10 bases between the two germline ends. This CDR3 has 14 residues. Germline-derived CDR1 and CDR2 are SGHAT and FQDESV (reference sequence). CDR3: CASSLMTAQETQYF. CDR3 DNA: TGTGCCAGCAGCTTGATGACAGCGCAAGAGACCCAGTACTTC.

This clonotype was seen only a few times. The V call is TRBV10-3, the J call TRBJ2-3; D remains ambiguous. The germline V gene has CDR1 ENHRY and CDR2 SYGVKD. Trimming removed 11 bases from V and 0 bases from J, with 18 bases in between. This CDR3 comprises 15 residues. The CDR3 sequence: CAVTTHPASTDTQYF. In DNA form, the CDR3 reads TGTGCCGTCACGACCCATCCGGCAAGCACAGATACGCAGTATTTT.

V gene TRBV29-1 combines with J gene TRBJ1-1, with TRBD1 as a possible D gene (5 bases). CDR1 is SQVTM and CDR2 is ANQGSEA in the germline V gene. CDR3 size: 14 residues. With 4 bases removed from V and 3 bases from J, the gap between germline ends came to 15 bases. CDR3 nucleotides: TGCAGCGTTGGGAAAAGGGGAGGGGACACTGAAGCTTTCTTT. This sequence encodes CSVGKRGGDTEAFF.

This clonotype was observed a handful of times. The rearrangement links TRBV5-6 to TRBJ2-3, with D maybe TRBD1 (5 bases). The germline CDR1 and CDR2 sequences are SGHDT and YYEEEE. This CDR3 comprises 14 residues. V was cut by 2 bases and J by 8 bases, with 15 bases left in between. The CDR3 is CASSLRGSAATQYF. Written as DNA, the CDR3 is TGTGCCAGCAGCTTAAGGGGAAGTGCAGCTACGCAGTATTTT.

Comments on this clonotype: In this CDR3 the conserved last residue, phenylalanine or tryptophan, is missing, so a read error is likely. The gene calls are TRBV5-4 and TRBJ1-1; a weak D match, TRBD1 (6 bases). The CDR3 is made up of 14 amino acids. CDR1 is SGHNT, CDR2 YYREEE, per germline (reference sequence). Deletions cut 4 bases from V and 5 bases from J, with 15 bases between. CDR3 loop: CASSPDRSVTEAFL. In DNA form, the CDR3 reads TGTGCCAGCAGCCCCGACAGGTCCGTAACTGAAGCTTTCTTA.

The chain uses TRBV30 and TRBJ2-1; D gene ambiguous. The CDR3 sequence is 13 residues long. The V gene lost 0 bases and the J gene lost 7 bases, with 10 bases spanning the gap. Germline lookup yields CDR1 GTSNPN and CDR2 SVGIG (reference sequence). The CDR3 coding sequence is TGTGCCTGGAGTGTGGGGTTGGGGAATGAGCAGTTCTTC. Its protein is CAWSVGLGNEQFF.

The CDR3: CSAGGGGAYNEQFF. CDR3 in DNA: TGCAGTGCCGGAGGTGGCGGAGCCTACAATGAGCAGTTCTTC. The chain recombines TRBV20-1 with TRBJ2-1; perhaps TRBD2 as D (5 bases). The CDR3 spans 14 residues. Germline V gives CDR1 DFQATT, CDR2 SNEGSKA (reference sequence). V was clipped by 6 bases and J by 2 bases, with 14 bases between them.

This rearrangement joins TRBV28 to TRBJ2-7; TRBD2 agrees at 13 bases. The germline CDR1 and CDR2 sequences are MDHEN and SYDVKM. This CDR3 comprises 14 residues. V was clipped by 6 bases and J by 2 bases; unmatched bases: 1. CDR3: CASRGLAGTYEQYF. DNA for the CDR3: TGTGCCAGCAGGGGACTAGCGGGGACCTACGAGCAGTACTTC.

This clonotype was recorded a few times. The genes are TRBV4-2 and TRBJ2-3; 12 bases fit TRBD2. Looked up from germline, CDR1 is LGHNA and CDR2 is YNFKEQ. Trimming removed 0 bases from V and 0 bases from J; junction bases left unmatched: 1. The CDR3 has 17 residues. CDR3 bases: TGTGCCAGCAGCCAAGATGGACTAGCGGGAAGCACAGATACGCAGTATTTT. This gives the protein CASSQDGLAGSTDTQYF.

CDR3 loop: CSVGEAFF. DNA of the CDR3: TGCAGCGTGGGGGAAGCTTTCTTT. This chain links TRBV29-1 with TRBJ1-1; D unresolved. CDR1 and CDR2 (germline): SQVTM, ANQGSEA. This CDR3 is 8 amino acids long. Trimming took 6 bases from V and 8 from J, leaving 4 bases between them.

This clonotype showed up many times. The chain is built from TRBV6-6 and TRBJ1-1; D not resolved. CDR3 length equals 14 residues. V dropped 1 base and J dropped 1 base, with 7 bases sitting between them. Germline V CDR1 and CDR2: MNHNY, SVGAGI (reference sequence). In DNA, the CDR3 is TGTGCCAGCAGTTACTGGACTCAGAACACTGAAGCTTTCTTT. Encoded protein: CASSYWTQNTEAFF.

This clonotype was detected only a few times. The chain links TRBV5-1 to TRBJ2-3; TRBD2 agrees at 12 bases. The CDR3 contains 17 residues. V shed 0 bases, J shed 5 bases, and the junction held 7 bases outside the gene matches. CDR1 SGHRS and CDR2 YFSETQ come from the germline V gene. The CDR3 reads CASSLAATSGSEDTQYF. DNA for the CDR3: TGCGCCAGCAGCTTGGCCGCGACTAGCGGGAGTGAAGATACGCAGTATTTT.

This clonotype came up a few times. This chain uses TRBV19 with TRBJ2-1, with D possibly being TRBD2 (5 bases). Trimming cost V 1 base and J 7 bases, with 11 bases left between them. CDR3 length: 14 amino acids. Germline V gives CDR1 LNHDA, CDR2 SQIVND (reference sequence). The CDR3 protein is CASSIVGDSNEQFF. CDR3 coding DNA: TGTGCCAGTAGTATAGTGGGAGATTCGAATGAGCAGTTCTTC.

This clonotype has only a few counts. V usage is TRBV15 and J usage is TRBJ1-1; tentatively, D is TRBD1 (5 bases). The germline V gene encodes CDR1 LNHNV and CDR2 YYDKDF (reference sequence). V was pared by 6 bases and J by 5 bases, with 19 bases between. This CDR3 has 15 amino acids. The CDR3 DNA reads as TGTGCCACCAGGCTTGACGAGGGACGGGCGACTGAAGCTTTCTTT. Translated, it gives CATRLDEGRATEAFF. Drawing the rest from reference TRBV15 and TRBJ1-1, the complete variable domain is DAMVIQNPRYQVTQFGKPVTLSCSQTLNHNVMYWYQQKSSQAPKLLFHYYDKDFNNEADTPDNFQSRRPNTSFCFLDIRSPGLGDTAMYLCATRLDEGRATEAFFGQGTRLTVV.

The table lists this clonotype with a few counts. The rearrangement uses TRBV5-1 and TRBJ2-1, with D perhaps TRBD2 (5 bases). Trimming removed 4 bases from V and 8 bases from J, with 10 bases in between. CDR1 is SGHRS, CDR2 YFSETQ, per germline. The CDR3 covers 12 residues. The CDR3 DNA reads TGCGCCAGCAGCCGAATCGGGGATGAGCAGTTCTTC. This sequence encodes CASSRIGDEQFF. Complete variable domain (other parts from reference TRBV5-1 and TRBJ2-1): KAGVTQTPRYLIKTRGQQVTLSCSPISGHRSVSWYQQTPGQGLQFLFEYFSETQRNKGNFPGRFSGRQFSNSRSEMNVSTLELGDSALYLCASSRIGDEQFFGPGTRLTVL.

The gene calls are TRBV20-1 and TRBJ2-1; D is undetermined. The CDR3 extends over 15 amino acids. Germline loops: CDR1 DFQATT, CDR2 SNEGSKA (reference sequence). Trimming stripped 5 bases from V and 0 bases from J, with 14 bases between. The CDR3 coding sequence is TGCAGTGCTTTCTGGCCCACGGGCTCCTACAATGAGCAGTTCTTC. As protein: CSAFWPTGSYNEQFF.

This clonotype was detected only a few times. The rearrangement uses TRBV7-2 and TRBJ2-7, with D tentatively TRBD2 (5 bases). Germline lookup yields CDR1 SGHTA and CDR2 FQGNSA. The V end lost 5 bases, the J end lost 0 bases, and 14 bases lay between the germline ends. The CDR3 loop spans 15 amino acids. CDR3 in amino acids: CASSLPRRPSYEQYF. The CDR3 region has the DNA TGTGCCAGCAGCCTCCCTCGGAGGCCCTCCTACGAGCAGTACTTC.

This chain joins TRBV20-1 and TRBJ2-3; 7 bases align to TRBD2. The V gene end was trimmed by 5 bases and the J gene end by 1 base; junction bases not matched to a gene: 3. The CDR3 contains 13 residues. The germline CDR1 and CDR2 sequences are DFQATT and SNEGSKA (reference sequence). The CDR3 DNA reads as TGCAGTGCTCGACTAGCAGGCACAGATACGCAGTATTTT. It translates to CSARLAGTDTQYF.